The rows below give T cell receptor beta chains drawn from one sample of a study of cytomegalovirus exposure and HLA in healthy donors. Assay: immunoSEQ multiplex PCR; the TCRdb copy retains only in-frame clones and omits some. This sample's clone table lists about 130,000 clones. Sequencing was carried out using PBMCs. All receptors derive from a man aged 18 to 29 in good health and CMV-seronegative. Both conserved end residues are part of each CDR3. D genes are given only for firm matches.

V gene: TRBV10-1
D gene: NA
J gene: TRBJ1-5
CDR3 DNA: TGCGCCAGCAGCCCGAAGGGCGACAGTCAGCCCCAGCATTTT
CDR3 protein: CASSPKGDSQPQHF

V gene: TRBV28
D gene: NA
J gene: TRBJ1-5
CDR3 DNA: TGTGCCAGCAGTTTACTCAGGATAAGGAATCAGCCCCAGCATTTT
CDR3 protein: CASSLLRIRNQPQHF

V gene: TRBV7-2
D gene: TRBD2
J gene: TRBJ2-1
CDR3 DNA: TGTGCCAGCAGCTTAGTGCGGACTAGCGGGAGCTCCTACAATGAGCAGTTCTTC
CDR3 protein: CASSLVRTSGSSYNEQFF

V gene: TRBV27
D gene: NA
J gene: TRBJ2-3
CDR3 DNA: TGTGCCAGCAGCCCAATTGTCCCCCGCGGTACGCAGTATTTT
CDR3 protein: CASSPIVPRGTQYF

V gene: TRBV11-3
D gene: NA
J gene: TRBJ2-3
CDR3 DNA: TGTGCCAGCAGCTCGGACAGTGATACGCAGTATTTT
CDR3 protein: CASSSDSDTQYF

V gene: TRBV30
D gene: TRBD1
J gene: TRBJ1-5
CDR3 DNA: TGTGCCTGGAATTTACAGGGGCCCAATCAGCCCCAGCATTTT
CDR3 protein: CAWNLQGPNQPQHF

V gene: TRBV19
D gene: TRBD2
J gene: TRBJ2-2
CDR3 DNA: TGTGCCAGTAGTATAGGAACTAGCGGGAGTAAAGCCGGGGAGCTGTTTTTT
CDR3 protein: CASSIGTSGSKAGELFF

V gene: TRBV18
D gene: TRBD1
J gene: TRBJ1-4
CDR3 DNA: TGTGCCAGCTCACAACTTGGGACAGGACAAGCAACTAATGAAAAACTGTTTTTT
CDR3 protein: CASSQLGTGQATNEKLFF

V gene: TRBV7-2
D gene: TRBD1
J gene: TRBJ1-1
CDR3 DNA: TGTGCCAGCAGCCGCCTGCTTGGCCGACAGGGAAGCACTGAAGCTTTCTTT
CDR3 protein: CASSRLLGRQGSTEAFF

V gene: TRBV4-3
D gene: TRBD1
J gene: TRBJ1-2
CDR3 DNA: TGCGCCAGCAGCCAAGACAGGACAGGGACTCGGGACAGTGGCTACACCTTC
CDR3 protein: CASSQDRTGTRDSGYTF

V gene: TRBV28
D gene: NA
J gene: TRBJ1-3
CDR3 DNA: TGTGCCAGCAGTTTATTAAAGGGGTCTGGAAACACCATATATTTT
CDR3 protein: CASSLLKGSGNTIYF

V gene: TRBV6-5
D gene: TRBD2
J gene: TRBJ2-1
CDR3 DNA: TGTGCCAGCAGTTTCTTAGGCGGGAGTCTGTACAATGAGCAGTTCTTC
CDR3 protein: CASSFLGGSLYNEQFF

V gene: TRBV6-6
D gene: NA
J gene: TRBJ2-2
CDR3 DNA: TGTGCCAGCAGTTACTCGAAGCCCGGGAACACCGGGGAGCTGTTTTTT
CDR3 protein: CASSYSKPGNTGELFF

V gene: TRBV7-6
D gene: TRBD1
J gene: TRBJ2-2
CDR3 DNA: TGTGCCAGCAGTCTTATGACAGGGGGTTCTACCGGGGAGCTGTTTTTT
CDR3 protein: CASSLMTGGSTGELFF

V gene: TRBV7-2
D gene: TRBD1
J gene: TRBJ1-5
CDR3 DNA: TGTGCCAGCAGCTTAGGGGGACAGGGCTGGAATCAGCCCCAGCATTTT
CDR3 protein: CASSLGGQGWNQPQHF

V gene: TRBV9
D gene: TRBD2
J gene: TRBJ2-1
CDR3 DNA: TGTGCCAGCAGCGTTCGTGATCCGGGACTAGGAATTCACAATGAGCAGTTCTTC
CDR3 protein: CASSVRDPGLGIHNEQFF

V gene: TRBV6-5
D gene: NA
J gene: TRBJ1-4
CDR3 DNA: TGTGCCAGCAGCAGGACAGACGAAAAACTGTTTTTT
CDR3 protein: CASSRTDEKLFF

V gene: TRBV7-3
D gene: NA
J gene: TRBJ2-2
CDR3 DNA: TGTGCCAGCAGCTTACGCTCAGGGCGGACGGTGAACACCGGGGAGCTGTTTTTT
CDR3 protein: CASSLRSGRTVNTGELFF

V gene: TRBV7-3
D gene: TRBD2
J gene: TRBJ2-1
CDR3 DNA: TGTGCCAGCAGCTTAAGCGGGAGGGCCGTTGAGCAGTTCTTC
CDR3 protein: CASSLSGRAVEQFF

V gene: TRBV5-1
D gene: NA
J gene: TRBJ1-1
CDR3 DNA: TGCGCCAGCAGCTTTCTTAGGGCAGGGCGAGGCACTGAAGCTTTCTTT
CDR3 protein: CASSFLRAGRGTEAFF

V gene: TRBV6-5
D gene: TRBD1
J gene: TRBJ1-1
CDR3 DNA: TGTGCCAGCAGTACCGGGACAGTGAACACTGAAGCTTTCTTT
CDR3 protein: CASSTGTVNTEAFF

V gene: TRBV5-6
D gene: NA
J gene: TRBJ1-3
CDR3 DNA: TGTGCCAGCAGCTGGACTGGACGCTCTGGAAACACCATATATTTT
CDR3 protein: CASSWTGRSGNTIYF

V gene: TRBV5-1
D gene: NA
J gene: TRBJ1-2
CDR3 DNA: TGCGCCAGCAGCTTCGGGTTGGGCCCACAGGGCGACGGCTACACCTTC
CDR3 protein: CASSFGLGPQGDGYTF

V gene: TRBV7-9
D gene: TRBD1
J gene: TRBJ1-6
CDR3 DNA: TGTGCCAGCAGCTATAGGACAGGGGAGTATTCACCCCTCCACTTT
CDR3 protein: CASSYRTGEYSPLHF

V gene: TRBV28
D gene: NA
J gene: TRBJ1-4
CDR3 DNA: TGTGCCAGCAGCCCCAGGGAGGCTAATGAAAAACTGTTTTTT
CDR3 protein: CASSPREANEKLFF

V gene: TRBV6-1
D gene: NA
J gene: TRBJ1-2
CDR3 DNA: TGTGCCAGCAGTGAAAAAAGGAGGAGGACCAACTATGGCTACACCTTC
CDR3 protein: CASSEKRRRTNYGYTF

V gene: TRBV4-2
D gene: NA
J gene: TRBJ1-4
CDR3 DNA: TGTGCCAGCAGCCAAGGGGGCGCAGAGAGTGAAAAACTGTTTTTT
CDR3 protein: CASSQGGAESEKLFF

V gene: TRBV29-1
D gene: NA
J gene: TRBJ2-5
CDR3 DNA: TGCAGCGTTGAATTCGGGGTTGAGACCCAGTACTTC
CDR3 protein: CSVEFGVETQYF

V gene: TRBV30
D gene: TRBD1
J gene: TRBJ2-7
CDR3 DNA: TGTGCCTGGGGACAGGGGCACGAGCAGTACTTC
CDR3 protein: CAWGQGHEQYF